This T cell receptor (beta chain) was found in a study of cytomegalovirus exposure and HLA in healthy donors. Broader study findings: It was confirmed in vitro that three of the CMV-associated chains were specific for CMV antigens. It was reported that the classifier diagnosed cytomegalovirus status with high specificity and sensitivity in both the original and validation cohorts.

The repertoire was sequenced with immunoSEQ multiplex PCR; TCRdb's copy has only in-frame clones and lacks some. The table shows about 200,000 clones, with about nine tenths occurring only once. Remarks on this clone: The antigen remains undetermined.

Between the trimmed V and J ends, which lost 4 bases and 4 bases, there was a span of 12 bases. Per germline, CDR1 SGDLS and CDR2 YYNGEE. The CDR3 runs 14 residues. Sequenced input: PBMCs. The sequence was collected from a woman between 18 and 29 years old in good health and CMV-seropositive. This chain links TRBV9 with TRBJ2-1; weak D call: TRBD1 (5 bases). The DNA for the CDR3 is TGTGCCAGCAGCCTTAATAGGGGTTACAATGAGCAGTTCTTC. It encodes CASSLNRGYNEQFF.